This T cell receptor beta chain emerged from a study of cytomegalovirus exposure and HLA in healthy donors. Profiling relied on immunoSEQ multiplex PCR, and the TCRdb table lists in-frame clones only, not all of them. The table includes 65,000 to 90,000 clones, 85% to 95% detected once. The CDR3 loop spans 16 amino acids. Germline values: CDR1 SNHLY, CDR2 FYNNEI. J lost 2 bases, V lost 5 bases, and 9 bases had no gene match. This clonotype was obtained from a man younger than 35 in good health and CMV-seronegative. Sequenced: PBMCs. The chain recombines TRBV2 with TRBJ2-1, with TRBD1 matching over 7 bases. CDR3 DNA: TGTGCCAGCAGTATACGACCGGGACAGCCCTACAATGAGCAGTTCTTC. Residues: CASSIRPGQPYNEQFF.